The 21 T cell receptor beta chains listed next were all sequenced from one sample in a study of T cells in Graves' hyperthyroidism and ophthalmopathy. Amplification of TCR beta CDR3 regions used RNA as the template. When the TCR CDR3 underwent first-round RT-PCR, the HTBI primer set was used. TCRdb re-analysed the multiplex PCR reads in MiXCR, keeping a single row per CDR3 protein. The sample holds about 300,000 distinct CDR3 sequences, roughly a fifth seen once. Sequenced: blood. The receptors come from a man aged 45 to 65 with Graves' ophthalmopathy.

To note about this clonotype: A read error may explain this, as a much larger clone is one base away. The chain has TRBV11-2 and TRBJ2-1; 8 bases align to TRBD2. The CDR3 runs 15 residues. Looked up from germline, CDR1 is SGHAT and CDR2 is FQNNGV. V gave up 5 bases and J gave up 6 bases; unmatched junction bases: 9. The CDR3 DNA follows: TGTGCCAGCAGCCCCGCCCGGCGGGGGGTCAATGAGCAGTTCTTC. Encoded protein: CASSPARRGVNEQFF.

To note about this clonotype: A read error may explain this, as a much larger clone is one base away. The chain uses TRBV11-2 and TRBJ2-3, with TRBD2 as a possible D gene (5 bases). V lost 6 bases, J lost 5 bases, and 15 bases lay in between. There are 14 residues in the CDR3. Germline V gene lookup returns CDR1 SGHAT and CDR2 FQNNGV. DNA of the CDR3: TGTGCCAGCAGTCTCAGGACGGGAATAGATACGCAGTATTTT. Its translation is CASSLRTGIDTQYF.

CDR3 sequence: CASSPGEDGIYGYTF. CDR3 DNA sequence: TGTGCCAGCAGCCCGGGGGAGGACGGGATCTATGGCTACACCTTC. The chain uses TRBV7-6 and TRBJ1-2; tentatively, D is TRBD1 (5 bases). The germline V gene encodes CDR1 SGHVS and CDR2 FNYEAQ. The CDR3 spans 15 residues. Between the trimmed V and J ends, which lost 5 bases and 4 bases, there was a span of 17 bases.

This clonotype was observed at least ten times. The rearrangement links TRBV28 to TRBJ2-7, with 7 bases lining up with TRBD2. The CDR3 has 15 amino acids. Germline V gives CDR1 MDHEN, CDR2 SYDVKM. With 5 bases clipped from V and 0 bases from J, the junction kept 7 bases outside the gene matches. The CDR3 sequence: CASSIGTTLSYEQYF. The DNA of the CDR3 is TGTGCCAGCAGTATCGGGACTACTCTCTCCTACGAGCAGTACTTC.

This clonotype was picked up many times. J is TRBJ1-2 and V is TRBV28; D gene ambiguous. The length of the CDR3 is 15 residues. Germline V gene sequence: CDR1 MDHEN, CDR2 SYDVKM. The ends were cut back, 4 bases at V and 0 bases at J, with 12 bases in the middle. The CDR3 region is CASSYDNRANYGYTF. The CDR3 DNA is TGTGCCAGCAGTTACGATAACAGAGCTAACTATGGCTACACCTTC.

J is TRBJ2-2 and V is TRBV11-1; no reliable D call. Germline-derived CDR1 and CDR2 are SGHAT and FQDESV (reference sequence). The CDR3 runs to 15 residues. V dropped 2 bases and J dropped 3 bases, with 10 bases sitting between them. CDR3 sequence (DNA): TGTGCCAGCAGCTTATCGGCCGGATACACCGGGGAGCTGTTTTTT. Encoded protein: CASSLSAGYTGELFF.

In its sample, this clonotype was seen a few times. The CDR3 spells CASRGGRAYEQYF. The DNA of the CDR3 is TGTGCCAGCAGGGGCGGACGGGCCTACGAGCAGTACTTC. J is TRBJ2-7 and V is TRBV6-1; unclear D gene. V was shortened by 6 bases and J by 2 bases, with 11 bases between the two germline ends. This CDR3 is 13 amino acids long. CDR1 and CDR2 from the germline V gene are MNHNS and SASEGT.

This clonotype has only one observation. The genes are TRBV6-1 and TRBJ2-7; a weak D match, TRBD2 (6 bases). The germline CDR1 and CDR2 sequences are MNHNS and SASEGT. This CDR3 is 15 amino acids long. Trimming took off 2 bases at V and 5 bases at J, with 16 bases between the two ends. This CDR3 is CASSELGGRVDEQYF. The CDR3 DNA follows: TGTGCCAGCAGTGAATTAGGAGGGAGAGTCGACGAGCAGTACTTC.

The count of this clonotype is one. Mismatch with germline at one junction end may stem from a read error. The V call is TRBV9, the J call TRBJ1-5; D perhaps matches TRBD1 (5 bases). Germline CDR1 and CDR2: SGDLS and YYNGEE. The CDR3 contains 13 residues. The CDR3 protein is CASGVDSDQPQHF. Here the CDR3 DNA reads TGTGCCAGCGGCGTAGACAGCGATCAGCCCCAGCATTTT.

This clonotype has just a few counts. CDR3 nucleotide sequence: TGTGCCAGCAGTTTAGTTGGGGACCGGGAAAAACTGTTTTTT. This encodes CASSLVGDREKLFF. This chain uses TRBV27 with TRBJ1-4, with a tentative D call TRBD1 (5 bases). V lost 2 bases, J lost 8 bases, and 12 bases lay in between. In germline, CDR1 is MNHEY, CDR2 SMNVEV (reference sequence). The CDR3 length is 14 residues.

This clonotype was picked up many times. V is TRBV5-1 and J is TRBJ2-7; TRBD2 matches at 13 bases. CDR1 SGHRS and CDR2 YFSETQ come from the germline V gene. The V gene end was trimmed by 4 bases and the J gene end by 9 bases; junction bases not matched to a gene: 7. This CDR3 has 14 residues. As DNA, the CDR3 is TGCGCCAGCAGCCCCTCGGGACTAGCGGGAATGCAGTACTTC. Translation: CASSPSGLAGMQYF.

Here the CDR3 DNA reads TGTGCCAGCAGTCTCAACCCCTTGCTAGCGGGAGTACACGAGCAGTACTTC. Translating gives CASSLNPLLAGVHEQYF. The chain recombines TRBV27 with TRBJ2-7; 10 bases are a match to TRBD2. CDR3 length: 17 amino acids. V lost 5 bases, J lost 5 bases, and 15 bases stayed unmatched. Germline V lookup: CDR1 MNHEY, CDR2 SMNVEV (reference sequence).

Turning to this clonotype: This clone may be a read error of a much larger clone one base away. The chain couples TRBV20-1 to TRBJ2-1, with TRBD2 as a possible D gene (6 bases). Per the germline V gene, CDR1 is DFQATT and CDR2 is SNEGSKA (reference sequence). The CDR3 totals 16 residues. CDR3 in amino acids: CNGSGAGISSNNEQFF. The CDR3 DNA reads TGCAATGGATCTGGGGCGGGAATTTCTTCGAACAATGAGCAGTTCTTC.

The table lists this clonotype with a few counts. The chain links TRBV6-1 to TRBJ2-1; 7 nucleotides line up with TRBD2. Germline V gene lookup returns CDR1 MNHNS and CDR2 SASEGT. J lost 5 bases, V lost 5 bases, and 9 bases had no gene match. The CDR3 length is 15 residues. The CDR3 loop is CASSPGRTTNNEQFF. The DNA of the CDR3 is TGTGCCAGCAGTCCCGGGAGGACTACTAACAATGAGCAGTTCTTC.

CDR3 DNA: TGTGCCAGCAGCTTCGATAAGGGACTAGCGGGATACAATGAGCAGTTCTTC. It yields the protein CASSFDKGLAGYNEQFF. The chain is built from TRBV5-6 and TRBJ2-1; 13 positions match TRBD2. Germline V lookup: CDR1 SGHDT, CDR2 YYEEEE. V was pared by 2 bases and J by 4 bases, with 6 bases of the junction left unmatched. The CDR3 is 17 amino acids.

The gene calls are TRBV18 and TRBJ2-1; 9 bases agree with TRBD1. CDR3 length equals 14 residues. After removal of 5 bases from V and 5 bases from J, the junction contained 4 bases not matched to a gene. Germline assignment: CDR1 KGHSH and CDR2 LQKENI. The CDR3 is CASSTGQGNNEQFF. The DNA for the CDR3 is TGTGCCAGCTCAACGGGACAGGGCAACAATGAGCAGTTCTTC.

Comment on this clonotype: It is unclear where the CDR3 begins or ends on the DNA, so no DNA is shown, and the CDR3 is as TCRdb lists it. J is TRBJ2-5 and V is TRBV27. The CDR3 sequence runs 15 residues, both termini included. Germline V gene data show CDR1 as MNHEY and CDR2 as SMNVEV (reference sequence). CDR3 residues: CASSSSGISQETQYF.

This clonotype was seen repeatedly, ten times or more. CDR3 bases: TGTGCCAGCAGTTGGGGACAGGGAAGCAATCAGCCCCAGCATTTT. Amino acid sequence: CASSWGQGSNQPQHF. The chain couples TRBV28 to TRBJ1-5; TRBD1 matches 9 bases. The V and J ends lost 4 bases and 1 base, in that order; junction bases with no gene match: 2. This CDR3 has 15 residues. Germline V gene data show CDR1 as MDHEN and CDR2 as SYDVKM.

This clonotype was seen many times. The chain joins TRBV20-1 to TRBJ2-1; perhaps TRBD2 as D (6 bases). Germline CDR1 reads DFQATT; CDR2 reads SNEGSKA (reference sequence). CDR3 length: 14 amino acids. V was clipped by 6 bases and J by 9 bases, with 21 bases between them. DNA of the CDR3: TGCAGTGCCCCGGGTTGGGGGGTGGGGGGTGAGCAGTTCTTC. This encodes CSAPGWGVGGEQFF.

This clonotype was detected many times. This rearrangement joins TRBV24-1 to TRBJ1-2, with TRBD1 matching over 9 bases. There are 15 residues in the CDR3. From germline, CDR1 is KGHDR and CDR2 SFDVKD. V dropped 4 bases and J dropped 5; count of bases not matched to a gene: 7. The CDR3 is CATSEPGQGLYGYTF. DNA of the CDR3: TGTGCCACCAGTGAACCGGGACAGGGTCTGTATGGCTACACCTTC.

This clonotype has more than one count but fewer than ten. This rearrangement joins TRBV28 to TRBJ2-1; D not resolved. Germline V gene sequence: CDR1 MDHEN, CDR2 SYDVKM. The CDR3 totals 14 residues. V lost 6 bases, J lost 4 bases, and 13 bases lay in between. CDR3 DNA: TGTGCCAGCAGCCAACAGTGGGCTTACAATGAGCAGTTCTTC. Its translation is CASSQQWAYNEQFF.